This TCR beta chain emerged from a study of identical twins. Study outcomes and limitations: Among beta out-of-frame sequences, excess sharing between twins appeared weaker. Possibly, invariant MAIT and iNKT cells partly confounded zero-insertion analyses.

In its sample, this clonotype was seen a few times. Its specificity is unknown. Each CDR3 protein is one row after TCRdb ran MiXCR on the 5' RACE reads. The sample gives 1.5 million to 2 million distinct CDR3 sequences, about 32% of which show up once; about 0.27% is in the top ten. This clonotype was obtained from a newborn girl in good health. The specimen was cord blood.

CDR3 residues: CASSYIRDEQFF. The CDR3, as DNA: TGTGCCAGCAGTTACATCCGGGATGAGCAGTTCTTC. The chain is built from TRBV6-2 or TRBV6-3 and TRBJ2-1; no firm D call. V lost 2 bases, J lost 8 bases, and 7 bases lay in between. CDR3 length: 12 amino acids. The germline gives CDR1 MNHEY, CDR2 SVGEGT.